A selection of T cell receptor beta chains follows, all from one sample in a study of cytomegalovirus exposure and HLA in healthy donors. Method: immunoSEQ multiplex PCR; TCRdb's copy keeps in-frame clones and lacks some. The sample includes tens of thousands of clones, just over 95% seen only once; the top ten take 4.5% to 5%. The specimen sequenced was PBMCs. All receptors derive from a woman younger than 30 in good health and CMV-seropositive. Each CDR3 is given with its conserved first and last residue. D genes are given only for firm matches. For some rows the clone size is stated as once, few or many, or as a class when expanded; others skip it.

J	size	D	V	CDR3	DNA
TRBJ2-5	NA	TRBD2	TRBV28	CASSSSGGLAGVETQYF	TGTGCCAGCAGTTCCTCGGGAGGACTAGCGGGAGTGGAGACCCAGTACTTC
TRBJ2-1	NA	TRBD2	TRBV29-1	CSARGDALYGQFF	TGCAGCGCCCGGGGGGACGCACTCTATGGGCAGTTCTTC
TRBJ2-1	NA	NA	TRBV6-5	CASSPDSWHEQFF	TGTGCCAGCAGCCCGGACAGTTGGCATGAGCAGTTCTTC
TRBJ2-1	NA	NA	TRBV2	CASRSDGSSYNEQFF	TGTGCCAGCAGGAGCGACGGCAGCTCCTACAATGAGCAGTTCTTC
TRBJ2-1	NA	NA	TRBV20-1	CSAPRGTQRFF	TGCAGTGCCCCACGGGGGACCCAGAGGTTCTTC
TRBJ1-5	NA	NA	TRBV4-1	CASSQDVAGGPSNQPQHF	TGCGCCAGCAGCCAAGATGTGGCAGGTGGCCCTAGCAATCAGCCCCAGCATTTT
TRBJ1-4	NA	TRBD1	TRBV28	CASSSPGTGRDEKLFF	TGTGCCAGCAGTTCCCCAGGGACAGGGCGGGATGAAAAACTGTTTTTT
TRBJ1-2	NA	NA	TRBV28	CASSLNPPAWNYGYTF	TGTGCCAGCAGTTTAAATCCCCCAGCGTGGAACTATGGCTACACCTTC
TRBJ2-7	once	TRBD2	TRBV13	CASSLSGSIIYEQYF	TGTGCCAGCAGCTTGAGCGGGAGCATTATTTACGAGCAGTACTTC
TRBJ2-7	NA	NA	TRBV28	CASTGYPYGQYF	TGTGCCAGCACCGGGTATCCCTACGGGCAGTACTTC
TRBJ2-7	NA	NA	TRBV7-9	CASSLGAEGNEQYF	TGTGCCAGCAGCTTAGGGGCGGAGGGGAACGAGCAGTACTTC
TRBJ2-7	NA	TRBD2	TRBV7-2	CASSLLLAGAGDEQYF	TGTGCCAGCAGCTTACTACTAGCGGGAGCTGGCGACGAGCAGTACTTC
TRBJ1-5	NA	TRBD1	TRBV15	CATNGQGHQPQHF	TGTGCCACGAACGGACAGGGACATCAGCCCCAGCATTTT
TRBJ1-3	NA	TRBD1	TRBV5-1	CASSGGTGTSLGNTIYF	TGCGCCAGCAGCGGCGGGACAGGGACTTCTCTCGGAAACACCATATATTTT
TRBJ2-3	NA	TRBD2	TRBV27	CASSPRGAGGPDTQYF	TGTGCCAGCAGTCCGCGGGGTGCGGGAGGGCCAGATACGCAGTATTTT
TRBJ2-2	NA	NA	TRBV6-6	CASSYGRAATGELFF	TGTGCCAGCAGTTACGGCAGGGCGGCCACCGGGGAGCTGTTTTTT
TRBJ2-1	NA	NA	TRBV18	CASSPGGPYNEQFF	TGTGCCAGCTCACCGGGGGGACCTTACAATGAGCAGTTCTTC
TRBJ2-1	NA	NA	TRBV6-1	CASSVADYNEQFF	TGTGCCAGCAGTGTGGCAGACTACAATGAGCAGTTCTTC
TRBJ2-1	once	NA	TRBV5-6	CASSLDGSEDRGEQFF	TGTGCCAGCAGCTTAGACGGGAGCGAAGACCGGGGTGAGCAGTTCTTC
TRBJ2-7	NA	TRBD1	TRBV5-6	CAIGTGGSEQYF	TGTGCCATCGGGACAGGGGGCAGCGAGCAGTACTTC
TRBJ2-5	once	NA	TRBV30	CAWSPQGRETQYF	TGTGCCTGGAGTCCTCAGGGTAGAGAGACCCAGTACTTC
TRBJ2-3	NA	TRBD1	TRBV29-1	CSVEGQGATDTQYF	TGCAGCGTTGAGGGGCAGGGGGCTACGGATACGCAGTATTTT
TRBJ2-7	NA	NA	TRBV11-2	CASSLVGFHEQYF	TGTGCCAGCAGCTTAGTCGGGTTCCACGAGCAGTACTTC
TRBJ2-3	NA	TRBD2	TRBV5-4	CASSLATSGTNTDTQYF	TGTGCCAGCAGCTTGGCGACTAGCGGGACGAACACAGATACGCAGTATTTT
TRBJ2-3	NA	TRBD1	TRBV28	CASSSGTGGTDTQYF	TGTGCCAGCAGTTCCGGGACAGGGGGCACAGATACGCAGTATTTT
TRBJ2-2	NA	NA	TRBV5-4	CASSISSSGTGELFF	TGTGCCAGCAGCATATCCTCCTCCGGCACCGGGGAGCTGTTTTTT
TRBJ2-1	once	TRBD2	TRBV5-8	CASSSGAGTRDEQFF	TGTGCCAGCAGCTCCGGTGCCGGGACTAGGGATGAGCAGTTCTTC
TRBJ2-7	NA	TRBD2	TRBV2	CASESVLAGYEQYF	TGTGCCAGCGAGTCGGTACTAGCGGGCTACGAGCAGTACTTC
TRBJ2-7	once	NA	TRBV21-1	CAIGQGSSYEQYF	TGTGCCATCGGACAGGGGAGCTCCTACGAGCAGTACTTC
TRBJ1-2	NA	TRBD1	TRBV7-9	CASSFATGGEYGYTF	TGTGCCAGCAGCTTCGCCACAGGGGGGGAATATGGCTACACCTTC
TRBJ2-1	once	TRBD2	TRBV15	CATSRTSGDYNEQFF	TGTGCCACCAGCAGAACTAGCGGGGACTACAATGAGCAGTTCTTC
TRBJ2-1	NA	TRBD2	TRBV7-3	CASSSQLAGGSNEQFF	TGTGCCAGCAGCTCACAACTAGCGGGAGGGTCCAATGAGCAGTTCTTC
TRBJ2-6	NA	TRBD1	TRBV29-1	CSVERPGQGATGANVLTF	TGCAGCGTTGAGCGCCCGGGACAGGGGGCCACTGGGGCCAACGTCCTGACTTTC
TRBJ2-7	NA	TRBD1	TRBV11-2	CASSIDRDEQYF	TGTGCCAGCAGTATCGACAGGGACGAGCAGTACTTC
TRBJ2-3	NA	TRBD2	TRBV11-3	CATTMAGGSTDTQYF	TGTGCCACCACCATGGCGGGGGGAAGCACAGATACGCAGTATTTT
TRBJ1-5	NA	TRBD1	TRBV6-4	CASSEGQGASLGQPQHF	TGTGCCAGCAGTGAGGGACAGGGGGCAAGTTTAGGGCAGCCCCAGCATTTT
TRBJ1-4	NA	TRBD1	TRBV7-2	CASSLFRTGFTEKLFF	TGTGCCAGCAGCTTATTCCGGACAGGGTTTACTGAAAAACTGTTTTTT
TRBJ2-1	NA	TRBD2	TRBV4-1	CASSHPGLAGYNEQFF	TGCGCCAGCAGCCACCCGGGACTAGCGGGCTACAATGAGCAGTTCTTC
TRBJ1-2	NA	TRBD1	TRBV9	CASSPGDRVYGYTF	TGTGCCAGCAGCCCCGGCGACAGGGTCTATGGCTACACCTTC
TRBJ2-1	NA	NA	TRBV30	CAWTRDGAGDEQFF	TGTGCCTGGACCCGGGACGGTGCAGGGGATGAGCAGTTCTTC
TRBJ2-1	NA	TRBD1	TRBV28	CASSSSRDRGPEQFF	TGTGCCAGCAGTTCCTCCCGGGACAGGGGTCCTGAGCAGTTCTTC